Sequencing of this TCR beta chain was carried out in a study of shared clonotypes between healthy human individuals. TCRdb's copy holds only in-frame clones and misses some; the assay was immunoSEQ multiplex PCR. The table lists around 2,000,000 clones, about 93% of them singletons. The naive CD8 subset, CD45RO-negative cells positively selected for CCR7, excluded terminally differentiated effector memory CD45RA+ cells. From germline, CDR1 is SEHNR and CDR2 FQNEAQ (reference sequence). V dropped 5 bases and J dropped 1 base, with 8 bases sitting between them. CDR3 size: 13 residues. This chain uses TRBV7-9 with TRBJ1-2; D is uncertain. Sequencing input: naive CD8+ T cells from PBMCs. The origin of this receptor is a man aged 18-30 years in good health. Some clones in this sample may be carry-over from other donors' samples. CDR3 sequence reads: CASSPQFNYGYTF. CDR3 DNA sequence: TGTGCCAGCAGCCCTCAATTTAACTATGGCTACACCTTC.